This TCR beta chain emerged from a study of T cells in Graves' hyperthyroidism and ophthalmopathy. Whole-study context: Sampling of peripheral blood happened at initial diagnosis, prior to any treatment.

V was pared by 3 bases and J by 2 bases, with 14 bases between. From germline, CDR1 is LNHDA and CDR2 SQIVND (reference sequence). This CDR3 contains 15 residues. General observations from the study: Researchers found most expanded thyroid clonotypes above 0.001 in blood as well.

A note on this clonotype: The antigen is unknown.

Amplification yielded TCR beta CDR3 regions, with RNA transcripts as the source. A first-round RT-PCR of the TCR CDR3 used the HTBI primer set. From the multiplex PCR reads, TCRdb called clonotypes with MiXCR, one entry per CDR3 protein. The table lists over 120,000 distinct CDR3 sequences, approximately 20% of them singletons. Diagnosis relied on clinical symptoms, serum thyroxine and TRAb, thyroid ultrasound and orbital computed tomography. Fresh 10 ml peripheral blood yielded PBMCs. The sequencing sample was made of blood. V and J are TRBV19 and TRBJ2-7; D is undetermined. The clonotype comes from a woman aged 50 to 60 with Graves' hyperthyroidism that later progressed to Graves' ophthalmopathy. The CDR3 sequence: CASSMKQSRTYEQYF. For the CDR3, the DNA is TGTGCCAGTAGTATGAAGCAGTCGAGAACCTACGAGCAGTACTTC.